This note documents a single TCR beta chain sequence. The data belong to a study of T cells in Graves' hyperthyroidism and ophthalmopathy. In the study overall: Once the initial diagnosis was made, peripheral blood was obtained before any treatment.

The V end was cut by 6 bases, the J end by 0 bases, with 11 bases between. The germline CDR1 and CDR2 sequences are GTSNPN and SVGIG (reference sequence). The CDR3 totals 14 residues. Amplified TCR beta CDR3 regions came from RNA transcripts. HTBI primers were used for first-round RT-PCR of the TCR CDR3. Using its own MiXCR run on the multiplex PCR reads, TCRdb lists one record per CDR3 protein. Here the sample spans around 350,000 distinct CDR3 sequences, about 25% being singletons. This TCR derives from a man aged 45 to 65 with Graves' hyperthyroidism. The chain employs TRBV30 and TRBJ2-2, with D possibly TRBD1 on 6 matching bases. Source material: blood. The DNA of the CDR3 is TGTGCCTGTCCAGGGGCGTCGAACACCGGGGAGCTGTTTTTT. Translated, it gives CACPGASNTGELFF.